This T cell receptor beta chain was identified in a study of blood T cell repertoires in COVID-19. Study in general: Samples representing acute and convalescent COVID-19 were sourced from the United States, Italy and Spain.

Generated by immunoSEQ multiplex PCR, the TCRdb table keeps only in-frame clones and is missing some. The table records about 210,000 clones, 82% of them present only once. Germline CDR1 SGHRS, CDR2 YFSETQ. Between the trimmed V and J ends, which lost 4 bases and 1 base, there was a span of 6 bases. The CDR3 has 14 residues. The sequencing input was peripheral blood. The sequence came from a woman aged 55-70 years with COVID-19, enrolled during active disease. V gene TRBV5-1 combines with J gene TRBJ2-6; no firm D call. CDR3 sequence reads: CASSPQSGANVLTF. CDR3 nucleotides: TGCGCCAGCAGCCCCCAATCTGGGGCCAACGTCCTGACTTTC.